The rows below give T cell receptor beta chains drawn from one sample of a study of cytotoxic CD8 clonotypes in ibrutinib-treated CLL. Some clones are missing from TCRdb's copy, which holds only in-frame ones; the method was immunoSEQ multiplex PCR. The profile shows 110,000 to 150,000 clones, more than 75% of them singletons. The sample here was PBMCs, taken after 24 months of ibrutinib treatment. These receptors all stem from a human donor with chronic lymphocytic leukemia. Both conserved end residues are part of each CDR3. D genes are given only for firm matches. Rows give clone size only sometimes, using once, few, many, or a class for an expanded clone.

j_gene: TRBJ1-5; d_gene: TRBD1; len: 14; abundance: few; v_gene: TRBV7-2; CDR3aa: CASSFQGGDQPQHF; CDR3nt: TGTGCCAGCAGCTTCCAGGGGGGGGATCAGCCCCAGCATTTT
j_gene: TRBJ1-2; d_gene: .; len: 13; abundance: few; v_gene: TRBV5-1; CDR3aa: CASSLGSGGGYTF; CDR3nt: TGCGCCAGCAGCTTGGGCAGTGGGGGCGGCTACACCTTC
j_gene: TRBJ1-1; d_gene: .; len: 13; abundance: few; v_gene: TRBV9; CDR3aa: CASSPSPNTEAFF; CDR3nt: TGTGCCAGCAGCCCGAGTCCGAACACTGAAGCTTTCTTT
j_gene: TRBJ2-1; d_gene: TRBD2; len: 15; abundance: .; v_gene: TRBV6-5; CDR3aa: CASNSGTSGYNEQFF; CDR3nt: TGTGCCAGCAACTCCGGGACTAGCGGTTACAATGAGCAGTTCTTC
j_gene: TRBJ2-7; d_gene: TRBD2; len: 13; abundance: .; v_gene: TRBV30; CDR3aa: CAWSVAGGTEQYF; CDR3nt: TGTGCCTGGAGTGTAGCGGGGGGTACCGAGCAGTACTTC
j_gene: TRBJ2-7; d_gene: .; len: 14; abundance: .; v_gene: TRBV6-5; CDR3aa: CASSSDGSPYEQYF; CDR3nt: TGTGCCAGCAGTTCCGACGGAAGCCCCTACGAGCAGTACTTC
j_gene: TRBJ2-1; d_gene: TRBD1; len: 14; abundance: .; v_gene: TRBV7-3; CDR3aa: CASSLKAQGDEQFF; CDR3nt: TGTGCCAGCAGCTTAAAGGCCCAGGGGGATGAGCAGTTCTTC
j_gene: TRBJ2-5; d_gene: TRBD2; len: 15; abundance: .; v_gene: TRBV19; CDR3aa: CASTPGTSGQETQYF; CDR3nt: TGTGCCAGTACCCCCGGGACTAGCGGACAAGAGACCCAGTACTTC
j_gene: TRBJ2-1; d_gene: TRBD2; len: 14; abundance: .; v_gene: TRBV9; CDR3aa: CASSVWREGREQFF; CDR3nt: TGTGCCAGCAGCGTTTGGCGGGAGGGCCGGGAGCAGTTCTTC
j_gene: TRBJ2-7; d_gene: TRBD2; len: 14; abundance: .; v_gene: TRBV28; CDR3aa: CASRTGTLAGGQYF; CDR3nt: TGTGCCAGCAGGACCGGGACCCTGGCGGGGGGGCAGTACTTC
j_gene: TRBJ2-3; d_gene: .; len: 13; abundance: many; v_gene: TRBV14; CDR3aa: CASSQDRPLAQYF; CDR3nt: TGTGCCAGCAGCCAAGACCGTCCTCTTGCGCAGTATTTT
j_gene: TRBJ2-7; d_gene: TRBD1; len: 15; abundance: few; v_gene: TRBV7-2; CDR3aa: CASSLHGSGGREQYF; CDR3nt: TGTGCCAGCAGCCTACACGGGTCAGGGGGCCGCGAGCAGTACTTC
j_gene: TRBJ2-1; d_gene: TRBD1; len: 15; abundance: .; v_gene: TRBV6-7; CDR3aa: CASSPAGQGPNEQFF; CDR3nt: TGTGCCAGCAGTCCCGCGGGACAGGGCCCCAATGAGCAGTTCTTC
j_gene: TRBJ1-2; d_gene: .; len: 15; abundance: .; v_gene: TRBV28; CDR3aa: CASSLFAGVGYGYTF; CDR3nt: TGTGCCAGCAGTTTATTTGCAGGGGTGGGCTATGGCTACACCTTC
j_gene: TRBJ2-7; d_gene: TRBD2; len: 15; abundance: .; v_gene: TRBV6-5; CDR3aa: CASSGRAGVGYEQYF; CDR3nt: TGTGCCAGCAGCGGGAGAGCGGGAGTGGGGTACGAGCAGTACTTC
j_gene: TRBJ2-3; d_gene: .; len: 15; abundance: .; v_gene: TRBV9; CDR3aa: CASSVGASGGDTQYF; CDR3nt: TGTGCCAGCAGCGTAGGGGCTAGTGGGGGAGATACGCAGTATTTT
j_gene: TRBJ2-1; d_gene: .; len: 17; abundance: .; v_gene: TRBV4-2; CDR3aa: CASSPRRTTSSYNEQFF; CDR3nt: TGTGCCAGCAGCCCCCGGAGGACCACAAGCTCCTACAATGAGCAGTTCTTC
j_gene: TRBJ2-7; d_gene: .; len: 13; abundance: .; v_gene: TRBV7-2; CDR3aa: CASSLGTPYEQYF; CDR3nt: TGTGCCAGCAGCTTAGGTACTCCCTACGAGCAGTACTTC
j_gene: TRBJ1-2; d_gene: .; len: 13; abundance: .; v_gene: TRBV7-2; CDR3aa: CASARFQDHGYTF; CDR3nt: TGTGCCAGCGCCAGGTTTCAGGACCATGGCTACACCTTC
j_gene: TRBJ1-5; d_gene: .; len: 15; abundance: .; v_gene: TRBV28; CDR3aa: CASTPSGHRDQPQHF; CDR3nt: TGTGCCAGCACACCGTCGGGACATCGGGATCAGCCCCAGCATTTT
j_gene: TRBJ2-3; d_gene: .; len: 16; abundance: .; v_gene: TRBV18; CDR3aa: CASSLPGGPSTDTQYF; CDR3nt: TGTGCCAGCTCACTTCCCGGGGGGCCTAGCACAGATACGCAGTATTTT
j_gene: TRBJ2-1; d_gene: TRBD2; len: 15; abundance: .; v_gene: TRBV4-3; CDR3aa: CASSQEPGGVGEQFF; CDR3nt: TGCGCCAGCAGCCAAGAGCCGGGGGGGGTCGGTGAGCAGTTCTTC
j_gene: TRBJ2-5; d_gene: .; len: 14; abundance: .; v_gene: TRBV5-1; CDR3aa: CASSLGGAQETQYF; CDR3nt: TGCGCCAGCAGCTTGGGGGGGGCGCAAGAGACCCAGTACTTC
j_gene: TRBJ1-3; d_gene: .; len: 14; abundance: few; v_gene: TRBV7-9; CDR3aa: CASSSDRSGNTIYF; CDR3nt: TGTGCCAGCAGCTCCGACCGCTCTGGAAACACCATATATTTT
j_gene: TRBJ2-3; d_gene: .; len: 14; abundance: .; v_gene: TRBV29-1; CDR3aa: CSVEVGVFTDTQYF; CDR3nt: TGCAGCGTTGAAGTGGGGGTTTTCACAGATACGCAGTATTTT
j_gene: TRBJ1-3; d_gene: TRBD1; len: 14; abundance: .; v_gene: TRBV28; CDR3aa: CASSRGTVRNTIYF; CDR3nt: TGTGCCAGCAGTAGGGGGACAGTGCGAAACACCATATATTTT
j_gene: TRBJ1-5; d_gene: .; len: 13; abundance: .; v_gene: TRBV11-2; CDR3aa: CASSTQTEQPQHF; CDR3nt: TGTGCCAGCAGCACCCAGACAGAACAGCCCCAGCATTTT
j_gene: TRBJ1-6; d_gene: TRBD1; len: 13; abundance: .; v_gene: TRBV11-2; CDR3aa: CATGPQGDSPLHF; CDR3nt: TGTGCCACCGGGCCCCAGGGGGATTCACCCCTCCACTTT